Below, 19 T cell receptor beta chains from the same sample are listed, as sequenced in a study of cytomegalovirus exposure and HLA in healthy donors. The PCR used 60 Vbeta and 13 Jbeta primers. TCRdb keeps only in-frame clones here, not all; method: immunoSEQ multiplex PCR. The profile shows approximately 77,000 clones, more than 75% of them singletons. The sequenced sample was PBMCs. The receptors come from a male donor in good health and CMV-seropositive.

The chain uses TRBV19 and TRBJ1-5, with TRBD1 matching 8 bases. The germline V gene encodes CDR1 LNHDA and CDR2 SQIVND (reference sequence). The CDR3 is made up of 14 amino acids. Trimming removed 7 bases from V and 4 bases from J; junction bases left unmatched: 6. CDR3 sequence reads: CASTPYRGNQPQHF. The CDR3 DNA reads as TGTGCCAGTACCCCGTACAGGGGGAATCAGCCCCAGCATTTT.

As regards this clone: At one of its ends the junction is not consistent with the germline gene, which may arise from a read error. The rearrangement joins TRBV7-9 to TRBJ1-1; 11 nucleotides line up with TRBD1. The germline gives CDR1 SEHNR, CDR2 FQNEAQ (reference sequence). The CDR3 has 16 residues. The DNA for the CDR3 is TGTTCCAGCAGCCCTAGGACAGGGGGCATGAACACTGAAGCTTTCTTT. Protein product: CSSSPRTGGMNTEAFF. Full variable domain (rest looked up from reference TRBV7-9 and TRBJ1-1): DTGVSQNPRHKITKRGQNVTFRCDPISEHNRLYWYRQTLGQGPEFLTYFQNEAQLEKSRLLSDRFSAERPKGSFSTLEIQRTEQGDSAMYLCSSSPRTGGMNTEAFFGQGTRLTVV.

This clone has more than one count but fewer than ten. This chain joins TRBV6-1 and TRBJ2-6; tentatively, D is TRBD2 (5 bases). Germline CDR1 MNHNS, CDR2 SASEGT. Trimming took off 8 bases at V and 0 bases at J, with 5 bases between the two ends. The CDR3 is 13 residues long. The CDR3 here is CASRGSGANVLTF. The CDR3, as DNA: TGTGCCAGCCGGGGCTCTGGGGCCAACGTCCTGACTTTC.

This clone was counted only a few times. This sequence joins TRBV7-3 and TRBJ2-7, with a weak D call TRBD1 (5 bases). This CDR3 contains 15 residues. Trimming removed 2 bases at V and 3 bases at J, with 14 bases between. Germline V gene sequence: CDR1 SGHTA, CDR2 FQGTGA. CDR3 protein: CASSLFGQGGYEQYF. For the CDR3, the DNA is TGTGCCAGCAGCTTATTTGGGCAGGGCGGCTACGAGCAGTACTTC.

The chain combines TRBV6-6 with TRBJ2-7, with a possible D match to TRBD2 (6 bases). Germline V gene data show CDR1 as MNHNY and CDR2 as SVGAGI (reference sequence). CDR3 length: 15 residues. The V and J ends lost 5 bases and 0 bases respectively, with 14 bases between them. The CDR3 loop is CASSPGRGSSYEQYF. CDR3 bases: TGTGCCAGCAGTCCCGGCCGGGGGAGCTCCTACGAGCAGTACTTC.

The gene calls are TRBV11-2 and TRBJ2-7; D is possibly TRBD1 (6 bases). Germline assignment: CDR1 SGHAT and CDR2 FQNNGV. The CDR3 runs to 11 residues. Between the trimmed V and J ends, which lost 5 bases and 7 bases, there was a span of 9 bases. CDR3 in amino acids: CASSQGTEQYF. The CDR3 region has the DNA TGTGCCAGCAGCCAGGGGACAGAGCAGTACTTC.

This chain links TRBV4-1 with TRBJ2-2; possible D gene TRBD1, 6 bases. The CDR3 is 15 residues long. Germline assignment: CDR1 MGHRA and CDR2 YSYEKL. Trimming pared 0 bases from V and 6 bases from J, leaving 11 bases between. CDR3 loop: CASSQDGRGAGELFF. CDR3 in DNA: TGCGCCAGCAGCCAAGACGGCAGGGGCGCCGGGGAGCTGTTTTTT.

V is TRBV30 and J is TRBJ1-6; TRBD1 might be the D (6 bases). Germline lookup yields CDR1 GTSNPN and CDR2 SVGIG (reference sequence). The V end was cut by 6 bases, the J end by 9 bases, with 15 bases between. The CDR3 spans 13 residues. Written as DNA, the CDR3 is TGTGCCTGCTCGCTAGGGGGAAGTTCACCCCTCCACTTT. It codes for CACSLGGSSPLHF.

This rearrangement joins TRBV21-1 to TRBJ2-7; the tabulated D call, TRBD1, remains unverified against the DNA. TRBV21-1 is classified as a pseudogene. This CDR3 region has 16 residues. The CDR3: CASSSTLRDRGYEQYF. The CDR3, as DNA: TGTGCCAGCAGCTCAACTCTCCGGGACAGGGGCTACGAGCAGTACTTC.

This clone was counted once. The chain has TRBV5-1 and TRBJ2-3; 14 bases agree with TRBD2. Germline V gives CDR1 SGHRS, CDR2 YFSETQ. This CDR3 comprises 16 residues. J lost 4 bases, V lost 2 bases, and 3 bases had no gene match. CDR3 nucleotide sequence: TGCGCCAGCAGCTTACTGACTAGCGGGGGGGCAGATACGCAGTATTTT. Amino acids: CASSLLTSGGADTQYF.

This clone was found once. The gene calls are TRBV30 and TRBJ1-2; D possibly corresponds to TRBD1 (6 bases). This CDR3 contains 14 residues. Germline V gene data show CDR1 as GTSNPN and CDR2 as SVGIG (reference sequence). Deletions cut 5 bases from V and 5 bases from J, with 18 bases between. The CDR3 DNA sequence: TGTGCCTGGGGAGGACGGCGGGGGGCATATGGCTACACCTTC. Protein: CAWGGRRGAYGYTF.

This clone was seen a handful of times. For the CDR3, the DNA is TGCAGCGTTCAACCTCCGGGACTAGCGGGATTTTCAGATACGCAGTATTTT. It yields the protein CSVQPPGLAGFSDTQYF. This chain links TRBV29-1 with TRBJ2-3; TRBD2 aligns across 13 bases. With V trimmed by 5 bases and J by 4 bases, 12 bases remained unmatched. Germline V gene data show CDR1 as SQVTM and CDR2 as ANQGSEA. This CDR3 contains 17 residues.

V is TRBV6-5 and J is TRBJ1-1, with no clear D. Looked up from germline, CDR1 is MNHEY and CDR2 is SVGAGI. The CDR3 totals 14 residues. The V end lost 8 bases, the J end lost 0 bases, and 13 bases lay between the germline ends. The DNA for the CDR3 is TGTGCCAGCTACCCCGTGCGTTTGAACACTGAAGCTTTCTTT. Encoded protein: CASYPVRLNTEAFF.

As for this clone: The sample has other DNA sequences that encode this CDR3 too. The CDR3 loop reads CASSLERVGNEQFF. The CDR3 coding sequence is TGTGCCAGCAGCTTAGAGAGGGTTGGGAATGAGCAGTTCTTC. The chain combines TRBV11-2 with TRBJ2-1; D might be TRBD2 (5 bases). The CDR3 loop spans 14 amino acids. From germline, CDR1 is SGHAT and CDR2 FQNNGV. V was cut by 0 bases and J by 7 bases, with 10 bases left in between.

V is TRBV6-6 and J is TRBJ2-5; 7 bases map to TRBD1. Germline V gives CDR1 MNHNY, CDR2 SVGAGI (reference sequence). The V gene end was trimmed by 6 bases and the J gene end by 5 bases; junction bases not matched to a gene: 6. The CDR3 is 13 amino acids. CDR3 residues: CASRRQGWETQYF. The DNA for the CDR3 is TGTGCCAGCAGACGACAGGGTTGGGAGACCCAGTACTTC.

This chain uses TRBV28 with TRBJ1-4; TRBD1 aligns across 9 bases. CDR1 and CDR2 (germline): MDHEN, SYDVKM. The CDR3 loop spans 15 amino acids. Germline trimming cut 3 bases from V and 6 bases from J; bases unmatched to any gene: 5. DNA of the CDR3: TGTGCCAGCAGTTTTGAGGGACAGGGTTATGAAAAACTGTTTTTT. Translated: CASSFEGQGYEKLFF.

The table lists this clone with a few counts. This sequence joins TRBV10-3 and TRBJ2-1; 9 nucleotides line up with TRBD2. CDR3 length: 16 amino acids. V trimming: 4 bases; J trimming: 1 base; junction bases outside the gene matches: 5. Germline V gene sequence: CDR1 ENHRY, CDR2 SYGVKD. CDR3 protein: CAISGASGDSYNEQFF. CDR3 sequence (DNA): TGTGCCATCAGTGGGGCTAGCGGGGATTCCTACAATGAGCAGTTCTTC.

The chain couples TRBV11-2 to TRBJ2-7, with 8 bases that match TRBD2. Germline-derived CDR1 and CDR2 are SGHAT and FQNNGV. J was trimmed by 2 bases and V by 6 bases; bases with no gene match: 3. The CDR3 length is 13 residues. The chain's CDR3 is CASSPSGPYEQYF. The CDR3 DNA sequence: TGTGCCAGCAGTCCTAGCGGGCCCTACGAGCAGTACTTC.

A note on this clone: This same CDR3 is encoded by further DNA sequences in the sample. This chain connects TRBV2 to TRBJ2-7; 10 positions match TRBD1. The CDR3 runs to 13 residues. Looked up from germline, CDR1 is SNHLY and CDR2 is FYNNEI. J was trimmed by 6 bases and V by 4 bases; bases with no gene match: 3. CDR3 in amino acids: CASSGQGAGEQYF. The DNA of the CDR3 is TGTGCCAGCAGTGGACAGGGGGCGGGCGAGCAGTACTTC.